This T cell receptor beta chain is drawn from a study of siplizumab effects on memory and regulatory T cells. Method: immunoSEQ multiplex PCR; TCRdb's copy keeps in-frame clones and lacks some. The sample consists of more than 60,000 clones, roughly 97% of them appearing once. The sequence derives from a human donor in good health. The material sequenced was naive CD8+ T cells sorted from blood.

CDR3 loop: CASSRGGAVTYEQYF. CDR3 nucleotides: TGTGCCAGCAGCCGGGGGGGAGCGGTTACCTACGAGCAGTACTTC. The V and J genes are TRBV9 and TRBJ2-7, with TRBD2 matching over 8 bases. CDR3 length: 15 amino acids. The germline gives CDR1 SGDLS, CDR2 YYNGEE. V was clipped by 4 bases and J by 2 bases; unmatched bases: 8. Looking up the rest from reference TRBV9 and TRBJ2-7 gives the full variable domain: DSGVTQTPKHLITATGQRVTLRCSPRSGDLSVYWYQQSLDQGLQFLIQYYNGEERAKGNILERFSAQQFPDLHSELNLSSLELGDSALYFCASSRGGAVTYEQYFGPGTRLTVT.